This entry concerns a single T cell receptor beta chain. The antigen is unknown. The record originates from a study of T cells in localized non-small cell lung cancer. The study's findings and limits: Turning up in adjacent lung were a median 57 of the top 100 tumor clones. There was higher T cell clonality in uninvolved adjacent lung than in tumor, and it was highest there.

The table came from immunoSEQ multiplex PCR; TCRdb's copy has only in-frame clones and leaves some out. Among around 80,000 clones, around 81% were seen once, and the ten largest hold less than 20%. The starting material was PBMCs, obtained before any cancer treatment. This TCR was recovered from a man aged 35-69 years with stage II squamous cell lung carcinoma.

In DNA, the CDR3 is TGTGCCAGCAGTTTATTCCGGGACACCACCCACGAGCAGTACTTC. Translated: CASSLFRDTTHEQYF. The chain has TRBV28 and TRBJ2-7, with D possibly TRBD1 on 6 matching bases. CDR3 length: 15 amino acids. Trimming stripped 1 base from V and 5 bases from J, with 15 bases between. From germline, CDR1 is MDHEN and CDR2 SYDVKM. The full variable domain, with the rest looked up from reference TRBV28 and TRBJ2-7, is DVKVTQSSRYLVKRTGEKVFLECVQDMDHENMFWYRQDPGLGLRLIYFSYDVKMKEKGDIPEGYSVSREKKERFSLILESASTNQTSMYLCASSLFRDTTHEQYFGPGTRLTVT.